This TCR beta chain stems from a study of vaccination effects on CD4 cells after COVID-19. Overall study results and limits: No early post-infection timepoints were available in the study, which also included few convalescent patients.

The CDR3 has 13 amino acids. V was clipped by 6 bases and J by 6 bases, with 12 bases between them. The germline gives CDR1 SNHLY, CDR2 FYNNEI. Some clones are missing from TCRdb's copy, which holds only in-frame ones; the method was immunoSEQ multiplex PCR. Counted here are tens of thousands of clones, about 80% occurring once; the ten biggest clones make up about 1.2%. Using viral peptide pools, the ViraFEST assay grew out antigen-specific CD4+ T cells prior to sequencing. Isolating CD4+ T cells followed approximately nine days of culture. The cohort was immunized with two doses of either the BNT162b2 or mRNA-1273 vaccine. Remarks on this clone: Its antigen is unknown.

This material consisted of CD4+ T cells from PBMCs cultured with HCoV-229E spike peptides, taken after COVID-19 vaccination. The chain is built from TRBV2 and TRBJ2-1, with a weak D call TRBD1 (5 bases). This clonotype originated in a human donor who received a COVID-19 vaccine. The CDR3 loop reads CASRIQGFNEQFF. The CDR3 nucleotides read TGTGCCAGCAGAATTCAGGGTTTCAATGAGCAGTTCTTC.